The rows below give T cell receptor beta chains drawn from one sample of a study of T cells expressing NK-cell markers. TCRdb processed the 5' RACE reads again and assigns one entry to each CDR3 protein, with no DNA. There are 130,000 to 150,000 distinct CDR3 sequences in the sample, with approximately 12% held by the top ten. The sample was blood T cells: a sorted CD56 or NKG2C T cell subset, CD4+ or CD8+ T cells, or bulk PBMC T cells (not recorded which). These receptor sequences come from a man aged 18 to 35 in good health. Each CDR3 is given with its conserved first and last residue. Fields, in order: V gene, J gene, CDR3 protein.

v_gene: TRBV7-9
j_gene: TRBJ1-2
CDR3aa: CASSPSGFLGTNYGYTF

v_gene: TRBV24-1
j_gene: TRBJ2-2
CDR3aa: CATSDLSAGGGTGELFF

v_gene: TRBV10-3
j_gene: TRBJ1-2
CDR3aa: CAISEVATYGYTF

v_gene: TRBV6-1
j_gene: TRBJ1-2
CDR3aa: CASSGQVSPYGYTF

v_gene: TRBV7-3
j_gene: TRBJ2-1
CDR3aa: CASSPWTSGEYNEQFF

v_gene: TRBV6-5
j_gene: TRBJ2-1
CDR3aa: CASSYGAGGPHEQFF

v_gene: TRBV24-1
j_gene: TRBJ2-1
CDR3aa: CATGSGRAIEQFF

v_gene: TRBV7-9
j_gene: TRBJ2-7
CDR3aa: CASSGRDRPIDYEQYF

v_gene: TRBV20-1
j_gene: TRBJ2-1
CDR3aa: CSARQPGTYNEQFF

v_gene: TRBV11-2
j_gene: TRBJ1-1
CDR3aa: CASSPRTENTEAFF

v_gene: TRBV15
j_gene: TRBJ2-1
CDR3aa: CATSRGTAYNEQFF

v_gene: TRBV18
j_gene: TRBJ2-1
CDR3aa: CASSPTLGEQFF

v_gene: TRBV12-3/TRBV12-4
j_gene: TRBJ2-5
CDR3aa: CASSLGSRQETQYF

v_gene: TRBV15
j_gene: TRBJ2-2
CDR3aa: CATDRDRGSGELFF

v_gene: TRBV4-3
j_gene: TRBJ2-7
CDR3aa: CASSQESWSYHEQYF

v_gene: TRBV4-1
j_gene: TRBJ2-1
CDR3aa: CASSQEGTGYVNEQFF

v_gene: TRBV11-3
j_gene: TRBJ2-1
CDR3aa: CASSSTRGPYNEQFF

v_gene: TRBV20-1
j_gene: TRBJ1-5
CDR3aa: CSARPTGGFQPQHF

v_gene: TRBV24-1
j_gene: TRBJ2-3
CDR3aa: CATSGDRKSTDTQYF

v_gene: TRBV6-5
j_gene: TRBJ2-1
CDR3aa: CASSYSIGTSGRNEQFF

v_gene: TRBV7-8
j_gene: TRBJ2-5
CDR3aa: CASSLGRGNTRKETQYF

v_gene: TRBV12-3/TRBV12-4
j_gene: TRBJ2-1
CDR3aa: CASSPTSSYNEQFF

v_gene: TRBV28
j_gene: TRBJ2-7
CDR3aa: CASSFRDTGYEQYF

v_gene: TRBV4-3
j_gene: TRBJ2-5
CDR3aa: CASSRTGLEDETQYF

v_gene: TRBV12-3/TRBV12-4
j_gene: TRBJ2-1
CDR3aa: CASLGLGVYNEQFF

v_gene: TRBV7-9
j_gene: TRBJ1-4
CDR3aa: CASSSTRDGATNEKLFF

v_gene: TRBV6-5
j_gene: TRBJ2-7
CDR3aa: CASSYSGTGGPEQYF

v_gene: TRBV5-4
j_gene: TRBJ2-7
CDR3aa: CASSQTGTGRSYEQYF

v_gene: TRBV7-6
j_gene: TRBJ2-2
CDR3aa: CASSLAKSPGTGELFF

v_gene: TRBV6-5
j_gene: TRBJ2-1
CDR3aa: CASSSSSVGVNEQFF

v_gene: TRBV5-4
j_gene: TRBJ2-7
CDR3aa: CASWTRTSGMYEQYF

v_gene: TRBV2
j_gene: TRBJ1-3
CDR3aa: CASSTDQTSGNTIYF